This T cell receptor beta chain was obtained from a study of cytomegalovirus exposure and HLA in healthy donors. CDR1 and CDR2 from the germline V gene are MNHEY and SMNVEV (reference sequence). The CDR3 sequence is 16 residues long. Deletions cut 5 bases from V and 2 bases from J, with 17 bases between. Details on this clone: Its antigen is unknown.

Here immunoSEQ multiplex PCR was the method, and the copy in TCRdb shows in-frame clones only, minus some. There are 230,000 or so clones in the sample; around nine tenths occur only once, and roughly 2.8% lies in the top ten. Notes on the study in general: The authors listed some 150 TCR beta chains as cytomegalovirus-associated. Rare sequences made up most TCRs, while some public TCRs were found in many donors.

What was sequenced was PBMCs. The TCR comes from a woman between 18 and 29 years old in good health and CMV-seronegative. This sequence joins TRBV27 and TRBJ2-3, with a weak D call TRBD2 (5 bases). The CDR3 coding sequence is TGTGCCAGCAGTCCCCGTGGTAGCGAGTTCACAGATACGCAGTATTTT. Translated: CASSPRGSEFTDTQYF.